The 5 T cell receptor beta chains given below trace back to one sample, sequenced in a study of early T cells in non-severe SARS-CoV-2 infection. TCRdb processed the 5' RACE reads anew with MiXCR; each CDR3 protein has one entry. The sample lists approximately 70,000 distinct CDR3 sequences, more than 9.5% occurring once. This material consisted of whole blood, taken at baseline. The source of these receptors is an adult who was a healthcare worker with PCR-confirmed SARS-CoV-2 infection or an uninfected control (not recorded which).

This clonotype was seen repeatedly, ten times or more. CDR3 protein: CAISFLGGVNEQFF. The CDR3 DNA is TGTGCCATCAGCTTCCTCGGAGGAGTCAATGAGCAGTTCTTC. This chain joins TRBV10-3 and TRBJ2-1, with D possibly being TRBD2 (5 bases). There are 14 residues in the CDR3. Deletions cut 6 bases from V and 6 bases from J, with 15 bases between. Germline CDR1 and CDR2: ENHRY and SYGVKD.

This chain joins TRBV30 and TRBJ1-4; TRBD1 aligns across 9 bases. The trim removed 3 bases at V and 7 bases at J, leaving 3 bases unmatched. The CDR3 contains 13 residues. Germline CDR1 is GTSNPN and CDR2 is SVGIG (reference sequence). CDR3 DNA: TGTGCCTGGAGGGGGACAGGGTTTGAAAAACTGTTTTTT. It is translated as CAWRGTGFEKLFF.

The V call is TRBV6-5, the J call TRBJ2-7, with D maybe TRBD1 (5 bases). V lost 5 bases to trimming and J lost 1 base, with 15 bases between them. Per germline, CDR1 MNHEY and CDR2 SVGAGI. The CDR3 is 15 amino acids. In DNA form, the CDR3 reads TGTGCCAGCAGTGCACTGGACATGGGATCCTACGAGCAGTACTTC. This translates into CASSALDMGSYEQYF.

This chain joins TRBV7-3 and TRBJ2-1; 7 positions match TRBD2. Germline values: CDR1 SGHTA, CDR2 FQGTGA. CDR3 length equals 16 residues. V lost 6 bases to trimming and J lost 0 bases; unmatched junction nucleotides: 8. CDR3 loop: CASSSSSGFSYNEQFF. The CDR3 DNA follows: TGTGCCAGCAGTTCCAGTAGCGGGTTCTCCTACAATGAGCAGTTCTTC.

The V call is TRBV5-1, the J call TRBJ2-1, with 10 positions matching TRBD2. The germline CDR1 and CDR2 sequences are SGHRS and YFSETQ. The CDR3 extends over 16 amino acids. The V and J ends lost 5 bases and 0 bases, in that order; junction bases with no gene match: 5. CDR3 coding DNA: TGCGCCAGCAGTCTACTAGCGGGGACCTCCTACAATGAGCAGTTCTTC. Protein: CASSLLAGTSYNEQFF.